The source of this TCR beta chain is a study of identical twins. Study-wide findings and caveats: Where beta out-of-frame sequences were concerned, excess twin sharing was weaker.

This clonotype turned up a few times. Its antigen is still unknown. One entry per CDR3 protein, called by TCRdb with MiXCR from the 5' RACE reads. The sample lists about 490,000 distinct CDR3 sequences; approximately 14% were seen once. Trimming took 0 bases from V and 0 from J, leaving 14 bases between them. Germline values: CDR1 PRHDT, CDR2 FYEKMQ (reference sequence). The CDR3 is 17 residues long. The data also belong to a second study, concerning yellow fever vaccine responses in identical twins.

This chain links TRBV13 with TRBJ1-2; D possibly corresponds to TRBD1 (6 bases). The sequence was obtained from a woman under 30 in good health. Sequencing used CD4+ T cells sorted from blood. This CDR3 reads CASSLGAGAKTNYGYTF. The DNA of the CDR3 is TGTGCCAGCAGCTTAGGCGCGGGGGCCAAAACTAACTATGGCTACACCTTC.